Shown below are 2 T cell receptor beta chains from a single sample sequenced in a study of post-analysis software for immune sequencing data. The study, taken as a whole, reports: Controls had lower frequencies than patients of about 5 TRBV segments, which included TRBV5-6, TRBV5-1 and TRBV20-1.

The TCR beta cDNA libraries contained unique molecular identifiers. MiXCR, run by TCRdb on the PCR reads, gives a single entry per CDR3 protein. The sample includes 380,000 or so distinct CDR3 sequences, 30% to 45% seen only once; the top ten take roughly 13%. For these receptors, no antigen is known. The sample comprised blood. The receptors shown here come from a girl aged 5-17 years with multiple sclerosis.

J is TRBJ2-7 and V is TRBV18, with D perhaps being TRBD1 or TRBD2 (5 bases each). Germline values: CDR1 KGHSH, CDR2 LQKENI. The CDR3 is made up of 16 amino acids. V shed 4 bases and J shed 0 bases, with 16 bases lying between them. The CDR3 reads CASSLWGISSSYEQYF. In DNA, the CDR3 is TGTGCCAGCTCACTTTGGGGGATATCGAGCTCCTACGAGCAGTACTTC.

The chain links TRBV20-1 to TRBJ2-7, with 9 bases aligning to TRBD1. The CDR3 is 14 amino acids. V dropped 5 bases and J dropped 4; count of bases not matched to a gene: 9. Germline lookup yields CDR1 DFQATT and CDR2 SNEGSKA (reference sequence). DNA of the CDR3: TGCAGTGCTTCTACAGGGGGCCTTTCTTACGAGCAGTACTTC. It encodes CSASTGGLSYEQYF.